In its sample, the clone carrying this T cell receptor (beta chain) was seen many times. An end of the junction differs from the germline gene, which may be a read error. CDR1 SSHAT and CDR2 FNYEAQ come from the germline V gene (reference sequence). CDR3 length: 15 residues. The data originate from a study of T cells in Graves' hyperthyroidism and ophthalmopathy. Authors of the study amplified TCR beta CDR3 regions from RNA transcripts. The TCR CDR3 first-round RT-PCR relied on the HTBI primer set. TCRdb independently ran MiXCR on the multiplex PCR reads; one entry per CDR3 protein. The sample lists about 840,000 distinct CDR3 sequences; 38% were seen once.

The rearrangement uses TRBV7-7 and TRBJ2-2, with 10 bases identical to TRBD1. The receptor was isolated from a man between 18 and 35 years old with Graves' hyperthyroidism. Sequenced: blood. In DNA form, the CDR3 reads TGTGCTAGCAGTCCGGGACAGGGGATCACCGGGGAGCTGTTTTTT. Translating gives CASSPGQGITGELFF.